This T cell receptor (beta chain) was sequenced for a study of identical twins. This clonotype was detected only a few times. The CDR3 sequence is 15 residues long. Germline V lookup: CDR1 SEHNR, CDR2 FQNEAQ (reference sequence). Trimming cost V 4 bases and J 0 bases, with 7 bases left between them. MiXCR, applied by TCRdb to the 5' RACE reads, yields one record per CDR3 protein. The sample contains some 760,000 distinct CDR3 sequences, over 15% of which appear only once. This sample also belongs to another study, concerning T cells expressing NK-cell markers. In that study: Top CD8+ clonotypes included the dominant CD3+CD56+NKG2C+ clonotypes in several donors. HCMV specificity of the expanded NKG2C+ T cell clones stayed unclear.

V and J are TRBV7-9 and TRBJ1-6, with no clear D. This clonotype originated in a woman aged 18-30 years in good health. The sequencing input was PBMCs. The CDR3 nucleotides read TGTGCCAGCAGCTCAACGAGCTCCTATAATTCACCCCTCCACTTT. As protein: CASSSTSSYNSPLHF.